This TCR beta chain was observed in a study of blood T cell repertoires in COVID-19. Turning to the study itself: Whether acute or convalescent, the COVID-19 samples came from the United States, Italy and Spain. PBMCs, B-cell-depleted T cells, or T cells were the source of the cDNA or gDNA that made up the material.

The V gene end was trimmed by 6 bases and the J gene end by 8 bases; junction bases not matched to a gene: 16. The germline V gene encodes CDR1 LNHDA and CDR2 SQIVND (reference sequence). CDR3 length equals 17 residues. In the original analysis: Amplifying reference gene primers gave estimates of nucleated cell counts. Profiling relied on immunoSEQ multiplex PCR, and the TCRdb table lists in-frame clones only, not all of them. From that table come the V and J calls and clone size; the DNA was used to work out D and trimming. Among some 130,000 clones listed, around 80% were seen once. Sequenced: peripheral blood. The gene calls are TRBV19 and TRBJ2-2, with 9 bases fitting TRBD2. This TCR was recovered from a man between 65 and 85 years old with acute or convalescent COVID-19. DNA of the CDR3: TGTGCCAGTAGCCCCTTTGGAGAGCGGGGGGCGGAGGGGGAGCTGTTTTTT. Its translation is CASSPFGERGAEGELFF.